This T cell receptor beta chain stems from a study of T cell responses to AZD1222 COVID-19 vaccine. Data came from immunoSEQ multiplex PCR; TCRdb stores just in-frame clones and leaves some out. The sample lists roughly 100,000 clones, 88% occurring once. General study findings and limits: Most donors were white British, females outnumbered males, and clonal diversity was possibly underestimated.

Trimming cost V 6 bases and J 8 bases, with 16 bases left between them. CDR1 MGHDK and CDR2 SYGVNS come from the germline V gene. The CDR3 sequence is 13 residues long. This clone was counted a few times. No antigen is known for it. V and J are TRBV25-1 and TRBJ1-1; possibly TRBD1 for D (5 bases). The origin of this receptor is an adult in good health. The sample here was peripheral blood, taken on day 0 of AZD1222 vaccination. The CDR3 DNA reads TGTGCCAGCAGACTTTCATCCGGGGGGGAAGCTTTCTTT. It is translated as CASRLSSGGEAFF.